Below are 29 T cell receptor beta chains sequenced from a single sample in a study of T cells after yellow fever vaccination (dated by TCRdb to the late 2010s). Library method: 5' RACE. The sequencing machine was an Illumina NovaSeq 6000. TCRdb reprocessed the public reads (quality trimming at Q25 with fastp, clone calling with MiXCR) and kept in-frame beta chains. Entries are consolidated by CDR3 protein sequence, retaining the most common genes and DNA. In all, the sample holds 340,000 or so distinct CDR3 sequences, and around 12% of those were seen once. Clones ranked in the top ten supply 3.2% of the sample. The treatment or condition label for this specimen denotes: live attenuated yellow fever vaccine strain. The specimen was CD4+ T cells sorted from PBMCs, collected 15 days after the yellow fever booster vaccination. Source of these receptors: a man aged 18 to 29 who received the YFV17D yellow fever vaccine.

This clonotype has a handful of counts. The chain links TRBV5-1 to TRBJ2-1, with 7 bases lining up with TRBD1. The CDR3 is 13 residues long. V dropped 4 bases and J dropped 5; count of bases not matched to a gene: 3. Germline CDR1 and CDR2: SGHRS and YFSETQ. CDR3 protein: CASSKGGNNEQFF. CDR3 nucleotides: TGCGCCAGCAGCAAAGGGGGCAACAATGAGCAGTTCTTC.

The chain carries TRBV18 and TRBJ1-1, with 8 nucleotides matching TRBD1. This CDR3 has 17 residues. Trimming cost V 3 bases and J 1 base; bases outside gene matches: 10. From germline, CDR1 is KGHSH and CDR2 LQKENI. The CDR3 coding sequence is TGTGCCAGCTCACCTCAGGGGGCTTACAGGTCGAACACTGAAGCTTTCTTT. Translating it yields CASSPQGAYRSNTEAFF.

V and J are TRBV7-2 and TRBJ2-1; D may be TRBD2 (5 bases). The CDR3 loop spans 15 amino acids. Per the germline V gene, CDR1 is SGHTA and CDR2 is FQGNSA. V lost 5 bases and J lost 11, with 22 bases in between. This CDR3 is CASSPRGAPYIQQFF. In DNA form, the CDR3 reads TGTGCCAGCAGCCCTCGGGGAGCCCCCTACATACAGCAGTTCTTC.

This clonotype came up a few times. The chain employs TRBV5-1 and TRBJ2-3; D is perhaps TRBD2 (5 bases). Germline V gene lookup returns CDR1 SGHRS and CDR2 YFSETQ. The CDR3 has 13 amino acids. V was clipped by 2 bases and J by 6 bases, with 10 bases between them. The CDR3 spells CASSFSTGDTQYF. CDR3 coding DNA: TGCGCCAGCAGCTTTTCTACGGGGGATACGCAGTATTTT.

This clonotype appeared many times. The rearrangement joins TRBV29-1 to TRBJ1-2, with D possibly matching TRBD1 (6 bases). The CDR3 consists of 14 residues. Looked up from germline, CDR1 is SQVTM and CDR2 is ANQGSEA. V lost 3 bases and J 6 bases, leaving 17 bases between the germline ends. CDR3 sequence (DNA): TGCAGCGTTGAGGCCCCAACAGGGCGTAATGGCTACACCTTC. It encodes CSVEAPTGRNGYTF.

This clonotype appeared a few times. The chain has TRBV20-1 and TRBJ2-3; weak D call: TRBD1 (6 bases). This CDR3 comprises 14 residues. Germline loops: CDR1 DFQATT, CDR2 SNEGSKA (reference sequence). The V end lost 6 bases, the J end lost 4 bases, and 17 bases lay between the germline ends. The CDR3 is CSALGAPRPDTQYF. The DNA for the CDR3 is TGCAGTGCCCTGGGGGCCCCCCGGCCAGATACGCAGTATTTT.

V gene TRBV7-9 combines with J gene TRBJ2-7; TRBD1 agrees at 7 bases. Germline CDR1 SEHNR, CDR2 FQNEAQ (reference sequence). J gave up 3 bases and V 5 bases, and 4 bases lay outside the gene matches. This CDR3 comprises 13 residues. The CDR3 DNA reads TGTGCCAGCAGCCCGAGACAGGGCTACGAGCAGTACGTC. It specifies CASSPRQGYEQYV.

V gene TRBV20-1 combines with J gene TRBJ1-1; TRBD1 matches 7 bases. Germline-derived CDR1 and CDR2 are DFQATT and SNEGSKA (reference sequence). Trimming took 5 bases from V and 7 from J; bases not matched to a gene: 10. CDR3 length equals 13 residues. CDR3 in DNA: TGCAGTGCTCCCCAGGGCTGGGACAGTGAAGCTTTCTTT. Its protein product is CSAPQGWDSEAFF.

This clonotype has only a few counts. V gene TRBV24-1 combines with J gene TRBJ2-5; D might be TRBD2 (6 bases). Germline assignment: CDR1 KGHDR and CDR2 SFDVKD. The CDR3 is 14 amino acids. V shed 4 bases and J shed 5 bases, with 13 bases lying between them. The CDR3 loop is CATSDPRGGETQYF. The CDR3 DNA follows: TGTGCCACCAGTGACCCCCGAGGAGGGGAGACCCAGTACTTC.

CDR3 sequence: CASSKGYTDTQYF. DNA for the CDR3: TGTGCCAGCAGCAAGGGGTACACAGATACGCAGTATTTT. The V gene is TRBV4-2, the J gene TRBJ2-3, with D perhaps TRBD1 (5 bases). Per germline, CDR1 LGHNA and CDR2 YNFKEQ. This CDR3 has 13 residues. Trimming removed 5 bases from V and 2 bases from J, with 8 bases in between.

This chain links TRBV6-6 with TRBJ1-4, with D maybe TRBD1 (5 bases). The CDR3 spans 12 residues. In germline, CDR1 is MNHNY, CDR2 SVGAGI (reference sequence). V gave up 2 bases and J gave up 9 bases, with 7 bases separating them. The CDR3 reads CASSYGTQKLFF. CDR3 coding DNA: TGTGCCAGCAGTTACGGGACTCAAAAACTGTTTTTT.

The table lists this clonotype with a few counts. V and J are TRBV6-2 or TRBV6-3 and TRBJ2-2; no clear D. The CDR3 is 13 amino acids. The germline CDR1 and CDR2 sequences are MNHEY and SVGEGT. V was trimmed by 2 bases and J by 6 bases, leaving 7 bases between them. The CDR3 region is CASSYGRSGELFF. DNA of the CDR3: TGTGCCAGCAGTTACGGCAGATCCGGGGAGCTGTTTTTT.

This chain joins TRBV7-2 and TRBJ2-3; the match to TRBD2 covers 9 bases. The CDR3 is 16 amino acids. The V segment lost 2 bases and the J segment 5 bases; nucleotides outside the gene matches: 8. The germline gives CDR1 SGHTA, CDR2 FQGNSA. CDR3 protein: CASSLRAGGPGDTQYF. CDR3 sequence (DNA): TGTGCCAGCAGCTTAAGGGCGGGGGGGCCAGGAGATACGCAGTATTTT.

The chain combines TRBV7-8 with TRBJ2-3; D gene ambiguous. The CDR3 length is 18 residues. From germline, CDR1 is SGHVS and CDR2 FQNEAQ. V was pared by 5 bases and J by 8 bases, with 29 bases between. The CDR3 protein is CASSPPRFLQARSGTQYF. The CDR3 DNA reads as TGTGCCAGCAGCCCTCCTAGGTTCCTGCAGGCCCGTTCGGGTACGCAGTATTTT. The variable domain in full, completed from reference TRBV7-8 and TRBJ2-3, reads GAGVSQSPRYKVAKRGQDVALRCDPISGHVSLFWYQQALGQGPEFLTYFQNEAQLDKSGLPSDRFFAERPEGSVSTLKIQRTQQEDSAVYLCASSPPRFLQARSGTQYFGPGTRLTVL.

The V and J genes are TRBV7-3 and TRBJ2-3; maybe TRBD2 (6 bases). The V gene's germline CDR1 is SGHTA and CDR2 FQGTGA. This CDR3 has 13 residues. V was trimmed by 4 bases and J by 6 bases, leaving 11 bases between them. The CDR3 sequence is CASSSGDEDTQYF. As DNA, the CDR3 is TGTGCCAGCAGCTCGGGAGATGAGGATACGCAGTATTTT.

The gene calls are TRBV5-1 and TRBJ2-2; TRBD1 agrees at 7 bases. Germline V gives CDR1 SGHRS, CDR2 YFSETQ. Losses at the gene ends were 6 bases for V and 0 bases for J; bases not matched to a gene: 5. The CDR3 runs 15 residues. The CDR3 protein is CASTRDSANTGELFF. The CDR3 DNA is TGCGCCAGCACCCGGGACAGCGCGAACACCGGGGAGCTGTTTTTT.

This clonotype was found a few times. The J gene is TRBJ1-1, the V gene TRBV7-9; tentatively, D is TRBD1 (6 bases). The V end was cut by 3 bases, the J end by 8 bases, with 19 bases between. This CDR3 is 15 amino acids long. Germline CDR1 SEHNR, CDR2 FQNEAQ (reference sequence). The chain's CDR3 is CASSLRGRAVVEAFF. CDR3 DNA: TGTGCCAGCAGCTTGCGGGGGCGGGCAGTTGTGGAAGCTTTCTTT.

Here the CDR3 reads CASSSGAVPFTDTQYF. The CDR3 nucleotides are TGTGCCAGCAGCTCAGGGGCGGTCCCTTTCACAGATACGCAGTATTTT. This rearrangement joins TRBV9 to TRBJ2-3; maybe TRBD1 (6 bases). From germline, CDR1 is SGDLS and CDR2 YYNGEE. Trimming left V 4 bases short and J 2 bases short, with 17 bases between. The CDR3 is made up of 16 amino acids.

There are many counts of this clonotype. The V call is TRBV6-6, the J call TRBJ2-6, with D maybe TRBD2 (5 bases). In germline, CDR1 is MNHNY, CDR2 SVGAGI (reference sequence). CDR3 length: 12 residues. This chain's CDR3 is CGGSSGANVLTF. The CDR3 DNA reads TGTGGAGGGTCCTCTGGGGCCAACGTCCTGACTTTC.

This clonotype was recorded a few times. The chain employs TRBV25-1 and TRBJ2-5; 7 bases line up with TRBD2. The CDR3 spans 14 residues. Germline V lookup: CDR1 MGHDK, CDR2 SYGVNS. V gave up 7 bases and J gave up 1 base; unmatched junction bases: 6. The CDR3 nucleotides read TGTGCCAGCAACAGCGGGGCTCCCCAAGAGACCCAGTACTTC. Protein sequence: CASNSGAPQETQYF.

The CDR3 bases are TGCGCCAGCAGCTTGGGGACAGGGGTTTCAGATACGCAGTATTTT. It encodes CASSLGTGVSDTQYF. The chain joins TRBV5-1 to TRBJ2-3, with 9 bases identical to TRBD1. The CDR3 loop spans 15 amino acids. J was trimmed by 4 bases and V by 0 bases; bases with no gene match: 3. Germline CDR1 and CDR2: SGHRS and YFSETQ.

The CDR3 is CASSQVSRLYNEQFF. CDR3 DNA sequence: TGCGCCAGCAGCCAGGTATCTCGTCTGTACAATGAGCAGTTCTTC. The chain employs TRBV4-1 and TRBJ2-1, with D unresolved. Trimming cost V 3 bases and J 4 bases, with 13 bases left between them. The CDR3 runs to 15 residues. The germline V gene has CDR1 MGHRA and CDR2 YSYEKL.

The rearrangement uses TRBV29-1 and TRBJ2-1, with D perhaps matching TRBD2 (5 bases). This CDR3 contains 15 residues. Germline V gives CDR1 SQVTM, CDR2 ANQGSEA. Trimming took off 0 bases at V and 0 bases at J, with 9 bases between the two ends. CDR3 residues: CSVEEDLSSYNEQFF. The CDR3 nucleotides read TGCAGCGTTGAAGAGGACTTGAGCTCCTACAATGAGCAGTTCTTC.

This clonotype appeared a few times. DNA of the CDR3: TGTGCCAGCAGTTCCCCGGGGGAAAGGGCAGATACGCAGTATTTT. This codes for CASSSPGERADTQYF. The J gene is TRBJ2-3, the V gene TRBV28; D might be TRBD2 (6 bases). Germline V gene sequence: CDR1 MDHEN, CDR2 SYDVKM. The CDR3 consists of 15 residues. Trimming shortened V by 4 bases and J by 4 bases, and 15 bases separated the two germline ends.

This rearrangement joins TRBV20-1 to TRBJ2-1; 10 nucleotides agree with TRBD2. In germline, CDR1 is DFQATT, CDR2 SNEGSKA (reference sequence). There are 13 residues in the CDR3. J was trimmed by 6 bases and V by 8 bases; bases with no gene match: 7. The CDR3 nucleotides read TGCAGTACCTCAGCGGGGGGGCGCAATGAGCAGTTCTTC. Translating gives CSTSAGGRNEQFF.

The genes are TRBV7-9 and TRBJ1-4, with 9 bases lining up with TRBD1. The CDR3 has 17 residues. CDR1 is SEHNR, CDR2 FQNEAQ, per germline (reference sequence). V lost 1 base and J lost 6; bases outside the gene matches: 9. The CDR3 DNA reads TGTGCCAGCAGCTTAGGGTGGACCTGGACAGGGGATGAAAAACTGTTTTTT. This codes for CASSLGWTWTGDEKLFF.

This chain joins TRBV30 and TRBJ1-5; D not certain. Germline V gene sequence: CDR1 GTSNPN, CDR2 SVGIG (reference sequence). This CDR3 has 14 residues. Trimming shortened V by 0 bases and J by 2 bases, and 8 bases separated the two germline ends. The CDR3 region is CAWSVAGGNQPQHF. CDR3 nucleotides: TGTGCCTGGAGTGTAGCCGGGGGCAATCAGCCCCAGCATTTT. Drawing the rest from reference TRBV30 and TRBJ1-5, the complete variable domain is SQTIHQWPATLVQPVGSPLSLECTVEGTSNPNLYWYRQAAGRGLQLLFYSVGIGQISSEVPQNLSASRPQDRQFILSSKKLLLSDSGFYLCAWSVAGGNQPQHFGDGTRLSIL.

The chain joins TRBV18 to TRBJ1-1, with D uncertain. This CDR3 is 16 amino acids long. Germline values: CDR1 KGHSH, CDR2 LQKENI. V was pared by 3 bases and J by 0 bases, with 14 bases between. DNA of the CDR3: TGTGCCAGCTCACCGACCGTGGGCGGGATGAACACTGAAGCTTTCTTT. It is translated as CASSPTVGGMNTEAFF. Based on the CDR3 plus reference TRBV18 and TRBJ1-1, the full variable domain is NAGVMQNPRHLVRRRGQEARLRCSPMKGHSHVYWYRQLPEEGLKFMVYLQKENIIDESGMPKERFSAEFPKEGPSILRIQQVVRGDSAAYFCASSPTVGGMNTEAFFGQGTRLTVV.

The chain employs TRBV7-2 and TRBJ2-5, with TRBD2 identical over 11 bases. V lost 4 bases and J lost 4; bases outside the gene matches: 11. The CDR3 is 17 residues long. In germline, CDR1 is SGHTA, CDR2 FQGNSA. The CDR3 DNA is TGTGCCAGCAGCTGGGAGTCTCTAGCGGGGGGACGAGAGACCCAGTACTTC. Protein sequence: CASSWESLAGGRETQYF.